This TCR beta chain was recorded in a study of cytomegalovirus exposure and HLA in healthy donors. Study results and limitations: TCR sequences were mostly rare, though some public TCRs occurred in many donors.

Use of 60 Vbeta and 13 Jbeta primers characterized the PCR. Libraries were prepared by immunoSEQ multiplex PCR; TCRdb keeps only in-frame clonotypes and omits some of them. Of approximately 190,000 clones in the sample, approximately 11% are singletons; the top ten hold more than 7%. Comments on this clone: Its antigen is not known. Additional DNA sequences in this sample encode the identical CDR3.

V shed 5 bases and J 4 bases; nucleotides not matched to a gene: 10. The CDR3 totals 16 residues. Germline lookup yields CDR1 SGHTA and CDR2 FQGNSA. Sequencing input: PBMCs. The sequence derives from a man aged 45-65 years in good health and CMV-seropositive. This chain uses TRBV7-2 with TRBJ1-1; 10 nucleotides match TRBD1. DNA for the CDR3: TGTGCCAGCAGCCCTCGGACAGGGGGAGTCGCCACTGAAGCTTTCTTT. Its protein product is CASSPRTGGVATEAFF.